This entry features one T cell receptor (beta chain) sequence. There were healthy Caucasian individuals from Russia, aged about 6 to 90, serving as donors. The data derive from a study of blood T cells in healthy people across ages. The authors ran a second PCR of roughly 6 to 11 cycles using a sample-barcoded 5' primer and a J-beta primer mix. Each CDR3 protein gets one entry after TCRdb re-called the 5' RACE reads with MiXCR. The repertoire holds 630,000 or so distinct CDR3 sequences, about 28% seen once, with 15% to 19% in the top ten. The sequence was obtained from a woman older than 75 in good health. Material: blood.

Written as DNA, the CDR3 is TGTGCCAGCTCTCCGAACCTGGGAGAAAAACTGTTTTTT. Translating it yields CASSPNLGEKLFF. J is TRBJ1-4 and V is TRBV18, with unresolved D. V was trimmed by 6 bases and J by 8 bases, leaving 13 bases between them. From germline, CDR1 is KGHSH and CDR2 LQKENI. The CDR3 is 13 amino acids.